The 10 T cell receptor beta chains in this list originate from one sample, sequenced in a study of CD8+ T cells in alopecia areata. Extracted RNA was reverse transcribed, and the resulting cDNA served as sequencing template. Clones were read by immunoSEQ multiplex PCR, and TCRdb kept only the in-frame ones, dropping some. The data hold about 120,000 clones, with about half observed a single time. Treatment given: oral pan-JAK inhibitor, 5-10 mg twice daily. The material sequenced was CD4+ T cells sorted from blood, taken at week 4, from a patient treated with tofacitinib. The receptors were gathered from a human donor with alopecia areata.

The genes are TRBV5-1 and TRBJ1-6, with D perhaps TRBD1 (6 bases). Germline V gene data show CDR1 as SGHRS and CDR2 as YFSETQ. The CDR3 contains 15 residues. The germline V and J ends were trimmed by 0 bases and 6 bases, with 10 bases remaining between them. For the CDR3, the DNA is TGCGCCAGCAGCTTGGATGGGGGGCGTAATTCACCCCTCCACTTT. It encodes CASSLDGGRNSPLHF.

The chain links TRBV30 to TRBJ2-7; 7 nucleotides align to TRBD1. CDR1 is GTSNPN and CDR2 is SVGIG in the germline V gene (reference sequence). The CDR3 sequence is 13 residues long. V dropped 2 bases and J dropped 6; count of bases not matched to a gene: 7. The CDR3 nucleotides are TGTGCCTGGAGTCTCCGGACAGGAGGCGAGCAGTACTTC. This translates into CAWSLRTGGEQYF.

A few counts support this clone. The rearrangement joins TRBV15 to TRBJ1-4, with 8 bases identical to TRBD1. This CDR3 comprises 16 residues. The germline gives CDR1 LNHNV, CDR2 YYDKDF (reference sequence). After removal of 2 bases from V and 8 bases from J, the junction contained 10 bases not matched to a gene. The CDR3, as DNA: TGTGCCACCAGCAGACACAGACAGGGGTCATGGGAAAAACTGTTTTTT. Its protein is CATSRHRQGSWEKLFF.

V usage is TRBV12-5 and J usage is TRBJ2-2, with 8 bases fitting TRBD1. The CDR3 runs 14 residues. Germline V lookup: CDR1 LGHNT, CDR2 FRNRAP. Trimming removed 2 bases from V and 4 bases from J; junction bases left unmatched: 0. CDR3 coding DNA: TGTGCTAGTGGTTTGACAGGGGGCACCGGGGAGCTGTTTTTT. This gives the protein CASGLTGGTGELFF.

The chain uses TRBV30 and TRBJ2-7; D not certain. CDR3 size: 12 residues. Deletions cut 3 bases from V and 2 bases from J, with 8 bases between. CDR1 and CDR2 (germline): GTSNPN, SVGIG (reference sequence). CDR3 sequence reads: CAWSNLAYEQYF. CDR3 DNA sequence: TGTGCCTGGAGCAACCTGGCCTACGAGCAGTACTTC.

Concerning this clone: The sample carries other DNA sequences with the same CDR3. The chain recombines TRBV29-1 with TRBJ2-6; D possibly uses TRBD1 or TRBD2 (5 bases each). The ends were cut back, 3 bases at V and 1 base at J, with 7 bases in the middle. The CDR3 has 14 amino acids. Germline V gene lookup returns CDR1 SQVTM and CDR2 ANQGSEA. The CDR3 DNA reads as TGCAGCGTTGAGGGGGATTCTGGGGCCAACGTCCTGACTTTC. It translates to CSVEGDSGANVLTF.

The gene calls are TRBV29-1 and TRBJ2-7; D may correspond to TRBD1 or TRBD2 (5 bases each). The CDR3 contains 13 residues. V shed 7 bases and J shed 2 bases, with 15 bases lying between them. Per germline, CDR1 SQVTM and CDR2 ANQGSEA. The CDR3, as DNA: TGCAGCGCTGATGGGACCGGGCCCTACGAGCAGTACTTC. It is translated as CSADGTGPYEQYF.

This clone has just a few counts. The rearrangement links TRBV2 to TRBJ1-6; 9 nucleotides match TRBD1. The ends lost 6 bases at V and 10 bases at J; junction bases unmatched: 7. Germline CDR1 SNHLY, CDR2 FYNNEI. The CDR3 has 14 amino acids. Here the CDR3 DNA reads TGTGCCAGCAGAGAACAGGGGGCCGGCTCACCCCTCCACTTT. It specifies CASREQGAGSPLHF.

This clone occurred a few times. The chain is built from TRBV30 and TRBJ2-1; D uncertain. The CDR3 extends over 11 amino acids. Germline assignment: CDR1 GTSNPN and CDR2 SVGIG (reference sequence). Trimming cost V 0 bases and J 15 bases, with 12 bases left between them. This chain's CDR3 is CAWSVRYFAFF. DNA of the CDR3: TGTGCCTGGAGTGTAAGGTACTTTGCGTTCTTC.

The table lists this clone with a count of one. The V gene is TRBV30, the J gene TRBJ1-2, with 7 nucleotides matching TRBD1. This CDR3 region has 15 residues. The germline V gene has CDR1 GTSNPN and CDR2 SVGIG (reference sequence). V was pared by 8 bases and J by 4 bases, with 16 bases of the junction left unmatched. This CDR3 reads CARNRGEGPRYGYTF. The DNA of the CDR3 is TGTGCCCGTAACAGGGGAGAGGGGCCTCGCTATGGCTACACCTTC.